Following are 19 T cell receptor beta chains from one sample sequenced in a study of T cells in Graves' hyperthyroidism and ophthalmopathy. The investigators amplified TCR beta CDR3 regions from RNA transcripts. HTBI primers were used for first-round RT-PCR of the TCR CDR3. TCRdb re-derived calls from the multiplex PCR reads in MiXCR, one entry per CDR3 protein. The data contain roughly 420,000 distinct CDR3 sequences, approximately 14% of them seen just once; the ten biggest clones take up 11% to 15%. Sample: blood. All receptors come from a young woman with Graves' hyperthyroidism.

This rearrangement joins TRBV9 to TRBJ2-7; D not certain. V lost 4 bases and J 5 bases, leaving 10 bases between the germline ends. Germline V gene data show CDR1 as SGDLS and CDR2 as YYNGEE. The CDR3 consists of 12 residues. The CDR3 DNA sequence: TGTGCCAGCAGCCCGGACCACCACGAGCAGTACTTC. This translates into CASSPDHHEQYF.

There are a few counts of this clonotype. This chain uses TRBV12-3 or TRBV12-4 with TRBJ2-1; the D gene is possibly TRBD1 (5 bases). The CDR3 is 16 residues long. Trimming removed 5 bases from V and 4 bases from J, with 18 bases in between. The CDR3 DNA follows: TGTGCCAGCAGTAGGTTGGGGCCAAGTGGTTACAATGAGCAGTTCTTC. This translates into CASSRLGPSGYNEQFF.

The chain couples TRBV20-1 to TRBJ2-6, with TRBD1 as a possible D gene (5 bases). V lost 6 bases, J lost 2 bases, and 8 bases lay in between. Germline V CDR1 and CDR2: DFQATT, SNEGSKA (reference sequence). The CDR3 sequence is 13 residues long. CDR3 protein: CSARTTGANVLTF. The CDR3, as DNA: TGCAGTGCGAGGACAACTGGGGCCAACGTCCTGACTTTC.

This clonotype was counted ten times or more. The V call is TRBV15, the J call TRBJ2-1; TRBD2 agrees at 7 bases. Per germline, CDR1 LNHNV and CDR2 YYDKDF (reference sequence). V was pared by 1 base and J by 2 bases, with 14 bases of the junction left unmatched. The CDR3 contains 19 residues. For the CDR3, the DNA is TGTGCCACCAGCAGAGGAAGGAGGGGTGGCGGGAGCCCCTACAATGAGCAGTTCTTC. The encoded protein is CATSRGRRGGGSPYNEQFF.

The chain employs TRBV20-1 and TRBJ2-1; 7 bases fit TRBD2. The V segment lost 5 bases and the J segment 3 bases; nucleotides outside the gene matches: 7. This CDR3 spans 14 amino acids. In germline, CDR1 is DFQATT, CDR2 SNEGSKA (reference sequence). The CDR3 is CSAQITGGYNEQFF. Written as DNA, the CDR3 is TGCAGTGCTCAGATTACGGGAGGCTACAATGAGCAGTTCTTC.

This clonotype was seen ten or more times. This chain uses TRBV11-3 with TRBJ2-1, with 7 bases that match TRBD1. The V gene end was trimmed by 4 bases and the J gene end by 4 bases; junction bases not matched to a gene: 7. Germline CDR1 is SGHNT and CDR2 is YENEEA. The CDR3 length is 15 residues. The CDR3 sequence is CASSSRTGLYNEQFF. For the CDR3, the DNA is TGTGCCAGCAGCTCCCGGACAGGTTTATACAATGAGCAGTTCTTC.

This clonotype was counted many times. The genes are TRBV7-9 and TRBJ1-2; 7 bases fit TRBD1. Germline V gene sequence: CDR1 SEHNR, CDR2 FQNEAQ (reference sequence). V gave up 5 bases and J gave up 7 bases; unmatched junction bases: 13. This CDR3 contains 15 residues. The CDR3 is CASSPTGTVMSGYTF. The DNA of the CDR3 is TGTGCCAGCAGCCCTACCGGGACAGTAATGAGTGGCTACACCTTC.

Many counts were recorded for this clonotype. The chain employs TRBV20-1 and TRBJ1-2; D might be TRBD1 (5 bases). V lost 3 bases, J lost 3 bases, and 23 bases lay in between. CDR3 length: 17 amino acids. Germline V gives CDR1 DFQATT, CDR2 SNEGSKA (reference sequence). This CDR3 reads CSASLSGAQVGYYGYTF. CDR3 nucleotides: TGCAGTGCTAGTTTATCTGGGGCTCAAGTAGGGTACTATGGCTACACCTTC.

V is TRBV9 and J is TRBJ1-6, with D maybe TRBD1 (5 bases). V was shortened by 4 bases and J by 7 bases, with 21 bases between the two germline ends. The length of the CDR3 is 17 residues. Per germline, CDR1 SGDLS and CDR2 YYNGEE. CDR3 amino acids: CASSLRWRGGENSPLHF. In DNA, the CDR3 is TGTGCCAGCAGCCTTCGATGGCGCGGGGGGGAAAATTCACCCCTCCACTTT.

In its sample, this clonotype was seen many times. The J gene is TRBJ2-3, the V gene TRBV3-1, with TRBD2 matching 7 bases. Per the germline V gene, CDR1 is LGHDT and CDR2 is YNNKEL (reference sequence). This CDR3 has 19 residues. V shed 4 bases and J 7 bases; nucleotides not matched to a gene: 23. CDR3 amino acids: CASSRSQIGRLALSNTQYF. Here the CDR3 DNA reads TGTGCCAGCAGCCGGTCCCAAATAGGAAGACTAGCCTTATCTAATACGCAGTATTTT.

There are many counts of this clonotype. V is TRBV20-1 and J is TRBJ2-1; 11 bases are shared with TRBD2. This CDR3 contains 16 residues. In germline, CDR1 is DFQATT, CDR2 SNEGSKA (reference sequence). Unmatched junction bases numbered 11, after V lost 6 bases and J lost 4 bases. CDR3 protein: CSAFGLAGDKYNEQFF. The CDR3, as DNA: TGCAGTGCATTCGGACTAGCGGGCGACAAATACAATGAGCAGTTCTTC.

This clonotype was counted once. The chain uses TRBV6-5 and TRBJ2-7, with 7 positions matching TRBD1. The CDR3 extends over 12 amino acids. The V gene's germline CDR1 is MNHEY and CDR2 SVGAGI. V dropped 1 base and J dropped 6; count of bases not matched to a gene: 0. CDR3 coding DNA: TGTGCCAGCAGTTACTACAGGGGCGAGCAGTACTTC. It encodes CASSYYRGEQYF.

This clonotype has a count of ten or more. This chain connects TRBV19 to TRBJ1-1, with D possibly matching TRBD1 (5 bases). The CDR3 is made up of 12 amino acids. Germline CDR1 reads LNHDA; CDR2 reads SQIVND (reference sequence). The V end was cut by 4 bases, the J end by 8 bases, with 11 bases between. The CDR3 DNA reads TGTGCCAGTAGTACATCCGGGGGAGAAGCTTTCTTT. Encoded protein: CASSTSGGEAFF.

The V call is TRBV7-6, the J call TRBJ2-1, with 8 bases identical to TRBD2. CDR3 length: 20 amino acids. CDR1 is SGHVS, CDR2 FNYEAQ, per germline. Trimming at V came to 2 bases and at J to 4 bases, leaving 19 bases not matched to a gene. This CDR3 is CASSLLSSGVGTSIYNEQFF. The DNA of the CDR3 is TGTGCCAGCAGCTTACTAAGTTCGGGGGTGGGGACTAGTATATACAATGAGCAGTTCTTC.

This clonotype was detected ten times or more. The CDR3 reads CASSWGRRTEAFF. DNA of the CDR3: TGTGCCAGCTCGTGGGGGCGCAGGACTGAAGCTTTCTTT. This chain joins TRBV6-5 and TRBJ1-1, with D maybe TRBD1 (6 bases). The CDR3 sequence is 13 residues long. Looked up from germline, CDR1 is MNHEY and CDR2 is SVGAGI. V was shortened by 8 bases and J by 5 bases, with 15 bases between the two germline ends.

CDR3 bases: TGTGCCAGCAGTCCTATGACAGGGATCGGTGGCTACACCTTC. It is translated as CASSPMTGIGGYTF. The chain couples TRBV28 to TRBJ1-2; TRBD1 matches 7 bases. Per germline, CDR1 MDHEN and CDR2 SYDVKM. The V gene end was trimmed by 5 bases and the J gene end by 7 bases; junction bases not matched to a gene: 10. The CDR3 has 14 amino acids.

This clonotype has a count of ten or more. V is TRBV2 and J is TRBJ1-1; D remains unclear. V was clipped by 5 bases and J by 1 base, with 11 bases between them. This CDR3 is 14 amino acids long. In germline, CDR1 is SNHLY, CDR2 FYNNEI. The CDR3 protein is CASSYREKNTEAFF. DNA for the CDR3: TGTGCCAGCAGTTACAGAGAAAAGAACACTGAAGCTTTCTTT.

The sample holds a few counts of this clonotype. The chain employs TRBV18 and TRBJ2-5, with 11 bases lining up with TRBD2. The J segment lost 1 base and the V segment lost 6 bases, leaving 10 bases of the junction unmatched. Germline CDR1 KGHSH, CDR2 LQKENI. CDR3 length equals 17 residues. The CDR3 DNA sequence: TGTGCCAGCTCGCCCTTTGCTACTAGCGGGGGCCAAGAGACCCAGTACTTC. Protein product: CASSPFATSGGQETQYF.

The chain employs TRBV5-8 and TRBJ2-6; D gene ambiguous. The CDR3 runs 15 residues. Germline values: CDR1 SGHTS, CDR2 YDEGEE. V was trimmed by 3 bases and J by 3 bases, leaving 10 bases between them. This chain's CDR3 is CASSSASVGANVLTF. CDR3 coding DNA: TGTGCCAGCAGCTCAGCGTCTGTTGGGGCCAACGTCCTGACTTTC.